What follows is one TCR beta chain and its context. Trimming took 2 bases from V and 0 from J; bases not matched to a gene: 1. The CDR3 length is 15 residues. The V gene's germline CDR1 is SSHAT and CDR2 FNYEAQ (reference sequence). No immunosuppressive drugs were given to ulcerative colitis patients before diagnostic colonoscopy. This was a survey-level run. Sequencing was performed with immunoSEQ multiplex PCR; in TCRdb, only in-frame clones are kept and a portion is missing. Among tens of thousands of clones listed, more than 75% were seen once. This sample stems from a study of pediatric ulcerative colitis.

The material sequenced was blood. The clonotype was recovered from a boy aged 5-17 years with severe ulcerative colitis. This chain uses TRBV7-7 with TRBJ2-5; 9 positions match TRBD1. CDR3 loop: CASSLNRGHQETQYF. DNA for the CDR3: TGTGCCAGCAGCTTAAACAGGGGGCACCAAGAGACCCAGTACTTC. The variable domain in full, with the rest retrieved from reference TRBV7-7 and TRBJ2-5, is GAGVSQSPRYKVTKRGQDVTLRCDPISSHATLYWYQQALGQGPEFLTYFNYEAQPDKSGLPSDRFSAERPEGSISTLTIQRTEQRDSAMYRCASSLNRGHQETQYFGPGTRLLVL.